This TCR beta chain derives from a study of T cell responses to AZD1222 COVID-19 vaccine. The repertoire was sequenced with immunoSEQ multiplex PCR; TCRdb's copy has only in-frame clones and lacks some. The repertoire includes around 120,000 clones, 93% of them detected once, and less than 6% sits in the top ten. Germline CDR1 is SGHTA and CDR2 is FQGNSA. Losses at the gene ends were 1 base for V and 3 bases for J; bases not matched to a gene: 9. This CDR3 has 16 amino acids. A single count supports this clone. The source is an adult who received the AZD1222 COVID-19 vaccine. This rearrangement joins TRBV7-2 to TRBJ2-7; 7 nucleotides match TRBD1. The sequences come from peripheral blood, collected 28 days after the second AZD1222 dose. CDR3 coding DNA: TGTGCCAGCAGCTTAGATCGACGAGACAGGGACTACGAGCAGTACTTC. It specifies CASSLDRRDRDYEQYF.